This is a list of T cell receptor beta chains from one sample in a study of response to subunit inactivated influenza vaccine. TCRdb called the RT-PCR reads again in MiXCR, with one record for every CDR3 protein. The sample has around 490,000 distinct CDR3 sequences; less than 8% are singletons. Source: PBMCs from blood, taken around 25 months after vaccination. These receptors came from a man aged 45 to 70 who received an inactivated influenza vaccine. Both conserved end residues are part of each CDR3. D genes are given only for firm matches. The size of a clone is reported for some rows only, either as once, few or many, or as a class for expanded clones.

>few|15|TRBJ2-5|TRBV4-2|TRBD1
CASSQTGQVGETQYF
TGTGCCAGCAGCCAAACCGGACAGGTGGGGGAGACCCAGTACTTC
>NA|15|TRBJ2-3|TRBV6-2/TRBV6-3|TRBD2
CASSYPLLAGGAQYF
TGTGCCAGCAGTTACCCGTTGTTGGCGGGAGGTGCGCAGTATTTT
>NA|14|TRBJ1-2|TRBV6-1|NA
CASTPTGQNYGYTF
TGTGCCAGCACCCCCACCGGACAGAACTATGGCTACACCTTC
>NA|13|TRBJ2-7|TRBV29-1|NA
CSVGGSRLYEQYF
TGCAGCGTTGGCGGGTCTAGGCTCTACGAGCAGTACTTC
>few|16|TRBJ1-2|TRBV20-1|NA
CSARELGDTWVYGYTF
TGCAGTGCTAGGGAGCTAGGGGACACTTGGGTCTATGGCTACACCTTC
>many|14|TRBJ2-3|TRBV20-1|TRBD2
CSARSAGITDTQYF
TGCAGTGCTAGATCAGCGGGAATCACAGATACGCAGTATTTT
>many|13|TRBJ1-2|TRBV3-1|NA
CASSPKGRYGYTF
TGTGCCAGCAGCCCCAAGGGTCGGTATGGCTACACCTTC
>many|14|TRBJ1-1|TRBV9|TRBD1
CASSTRQGDTEAFF
TGTGCCAGCAGCACCCGACAGGGAGACACTGAAGCTTTCTTT
>few|15|TRBJ1-6|TRBV5-1|NA
CASSSGQGLGSPLHF
TGCGCCAGCAGCTCAGGACAAGGTCTAGGGTCACCCCTCCACTTT
>few|14|TRBJ2-3|TRBV28|NA
CASSLSPVTDTQYF
TGTGCCAGCAGTTTATCCCCAGTCACAGATACGCAGTATTTT
>many|15|TRBJ1-1|TRBV5-1|NA
CASSLRQGANTEAFF
TGCGCCAGCAGCTTGCGCCAAGGGGCCAACACTGAAGCTTTCTTT
>many|17|TRBJ2-2|TRBV7-2|TRBD2
CASSLVGLAWNTGELFF
TGTGCCAGCAGCTTAGTGGGACTAGCCTGGAACACCGGGGAGCTGTTTTTT
>few|14|TRBJ2-7|TRBV15|NA
CATSRDPGLYEQYF
TGTGCCACCAGCAGAGACCCGGGGCTTTACGAGCAGTACTTC
>many|15|TRBJ2-2|TRBV6-5|NA
CASSYSGRGGGELFF
TGTGCCAGCAGTTACTCGGGAAGGGGGGGCGGGGAGCTGTTTTTT
>few|15|TRBJ2-5|TRBV20-1|NA
CSARLPGLGGETQYF
TGCAGTGCTAGGCTACCGGGACTTGGGGGAGAGACCCAGTACTTC
>NA|13|TRBJ1-1|TRBV18|NA
CASSPGIQSEAFF
TGTGCCAGCTCACCTGGTATCCAGTCTGAAGCTTTCTTT